This T cell receptor beta chain appears in the sequencing data of a study of shared clonotypes between healthy human individuals. The wider study: Each donor contributed plates that comprised three CD4 naive, three CD4 memory, two CD8 naive and one CD8 memory. Findings of the study overall: In a handful of donors, roughly 5.2% of naive CD4 clonotypes appeared in common. Incomplete sequencing of sorted subsets was indicated by rarefaction despite large depth.

There are 15 residues in the CDR3. Germline values: CDR1 GTSNPN, CDR2 SVGIG (reference sequence). V was trimmed by 3 bases and J by 6 bases, leaving 21 bases between them. Points on this clone: Its antigen is currently unknown.

Sequenced by immunoSEQ multiplex PCR; TCRdb stores in-frame clones only, minus some. This sample has under 1,900,000 clones, with approximately 98.5% found just once. Sample: naive CD4+ T cells sorted from blood. Subset noted: CD45RA+ positively selected. This clonotype was obtained from a man younger than 40 in good health. The chain recombines TRBV30 with TRBJ2-7, with D perhaps matching TRBD1 or TRBD2 (6 bases each). The CDR3: CAWSLRGGTPTEQYF. The CDR3 nucleotides read TGTGCCTGGAGCCTACGGGGCGGGACACCAACCGAGCAGTACTTC.